The 20 T cell receptor beta chains reported below all come from one sample, sequenced in a study of cytomegalovirus exposure and HLA in healthy donors. The protocol was immunoSEQ multiplex PCR, while the TCRdb copy is restricted to in-frame clones and leaves out a portion. The table lists around 150,000 clones, roughly nine tenths of them singletons, with 5% to 7% in the top ten. Sequenced material: PBMCs. Receptors were obtained from a woman younger than 45 in good health and CMV-seronegative.

This sequence joins TRBV19 and TRBJ1-2; possible D gene TRBD1, 6 bases. CDR3 length equals 14 residues. V was cut by 6 bases and J by 4 bases, with 15 bases left in between. CDR1 is LNHDA, CDR2 SQIVND, per germline (reference sequence). The CDR3 protein is CASSHPGEGYGYTF. For the CDR3, the DNA is TGTGCCAGTAGCCACCCAGGGGAGGGCTATGGCTACACCTTC.

V usage is TRBV29-1 and J usage is TRBJ1-2; maybe TRBD1 (5 bases). The germline V gene encodes CDR1 SQVTM and CDR2 ANQGSEA. The CDR3 sequence is 12 residues long. The V and J ends lost 4 bases and 6 bases respectively, with 12 bases between them. CDR3 coding DNA: TGCAGCGTTGCAGGGTCTTTTGATGGCTACACCTTC. This sequence encodes CSVAGSFDGYTF.

The chain recombines TRBV9 with TRBJ1-2; 10 bases line up with TRBD1. Per germline, CDR1 SGDLS and CDR2 YYNGEE. This CDR3 is built from 14 residues. Germline trimming cut 6 bases from V and 6 bases from J; bases unmatched to any gene: 8. CDR3 region: CASTRGQGKDGYTF. The CDR3 DNA reads as TGTGCCAGCACGAGGGGACAGGGGAAGGATGGCTACACCTTC.

The chain employs TRBV28 and TRBJ1-5, with D perhaps matching TRBD1 (5 bases). V was clipped by 3 bases and J by 0 bases, with 12 bases between them. Germline V gene sequence: CDR1 MDHEN, CDR2 SYDVKM. The CDR3 sequence is 16 residues long. CDR3 coding DNA: TGTGCCAGCAGTTTTGGTTCAGGGAATAGCAATCAGCCCCAGCATTTT. This gives the protein CASSFGSGNSNQPQHF.

The chain joins TRBV7-9 to TRBJ1-2; no clear D gene. Per germline, CDR1 SEHNR and CDR2 FQNEAQ (reference sequence). V was clipped by 5 bases and J by 4 bases, with 14 bases between them. This CDR3 is built from 14 residues. The CDR3 protein is CASSPDRMGYGYTF. CDR3 DNA: TGTGCCAGCAGCCCTGACCGGATGGGCTATGGCTACACCTTC. The full variable domain, its missing parts supplied by reference TRBV7-9 and TRBJ1-2, is DTGVSQNPRHKITKRGQNVTFRCDPISEHNRLYWYRQTLGQGPEFLTYFQNEAQLEKSRLLSDRFSAERPKGSFSTLEIQRTEQGDSAMYLCASSPDRMGYGYTFGSGTRLTVV.

This sequence joins TRBV4-3 and TRBJ1-2; D is unresolved. Trimming removed 0 bases at V and 0 bases at J, with 5 bases between. The CDR3 runs to 14 residues. Per the germline V gene, CDR1 is LGHNA and CDR2 is YSLEER. Here the CDR3 DNA reads TGCGCCAGCAGCCAAGACATAGCTAACTATGGCTACACCTTC. Its protein product is CASSQDIANYGYTF.

The sample holds a few counts of this clone. This sequence joins TRBV4-1 and TRBJ2-7, with D possibly TRBD2 on 7 matching bases. This CDR3 spans 15 amino acids. Germline CDR1 MGHRA, CDR2 YSYEKL. V lost 4 bases, J lost 7 bases, and 20 bases lay in between. The CDR3 bases are TGCGCCAGCAGCCCTCTACAGGGAAAGCGGGGAGAGCAGTACTTC. This encodes CASSPLQGKRGEQYF.

The chain combines TRBV6-5 with TRBJ2-2, with D perhaps TRBD1 or TRBD2 (5 bases each). Deletions cut 4 bases from V and 5 bases from J, with 17 bases between. Germline-derived CDR1 and CDR2 are MNHEY and SVGAGI. This CDR3 has 16 amino acids. The CDR3 reads CASSLLQGSGTGELFF. CDR3 nucleotides: TGTGCCAGCAGTTTACTTCAGGGATCGGGAACCGGGGAGCTGTTTTTT.

The V and J genes are TRBV4-1 and TRBJ2-7; D assignment may be TRBD1 or TRBD2 (5 bases each). The length of the CDR3 is 15 residues. Germline CDR1 reads MGHRA; CDR2 reads YSYEKL. The ends were cut back, 2 bases at V and 1 base at J, with 12 bases in the middle. CDR3 DNA sequence: TGCGCCAGCAGCCAACGGGACGAGGGATCCTACGAGCAGTACTTC. Translation gives CASSQRDEGSYEQYF.

V and J are TRBV5-6 and TRBJ2-5; D perhaps matches TRBD2 (6 bases). CDR3 length: 14 residues. The germline CDR1 and CDR2 sequences are SGHDT and YYEEEE. The V and J ends lost 4 bases and 5 bases respectively, with 15 bases between them. CDR3 DNA: TGTGCCAGCAGCAATGTAGGGGCGGGGGAGACCCAGTACTTC. Its translation: CASSNVGAGETQYF.

This clone was picked up one time. The chain uses TRBV7-6 and TRBJ2-7, with D possibly TRBD2 on 6 matching bases. The CDR3 has 14 residues. V lost 2 bases to trimming and J lost 5 bases, with 13 bases between them. The germline gives CDR1 SGHVS, CDR2 FNYEAQ. Here the CDR3 DNA reads TGTGCCAGCAGCTTATCCGGAGGGGTCCACGAGCAGTACTTC. Translated: CASSLSGGVHEQYF.

The gene calls are TRBV7-9 and TRBJ2-5; 14 nucleotides match TRBD2. From germline, CDR1 is SEHNR and CDR2 FQNEAQ (reference sequence). The CDR3 has 16 amino acids. Unmatched junction bases numbered 6, after V lost 4 bases and J lost 5 bases. The CDR3 coding sequence is TGTGCCAGCAGCTGGGGACTAGCGGGAGCTCTTGAGACCCAGTACTTC. It translates to CASSWGLAGALETQYF.

The CDR3 DNA sequence: TGTGCCAGCAGTGGAATAAAGTACAATGAGCAGTTCTTC. It is translated as CASSGIKYNEQFF. The J gene is TRBJ2-1, the V gene TRBV6-1; the D is unclear. V was pared by 4 bases and J by 4 bases, with 8 bases between. Germline V gene lookup returns CDR1 MNHNS and CDR2 SASEGT. The CDR3 contains 13 residues.

This clone was counted a single time. V and J are TRBV11-1 and TRBJ1-1; 9 nucleotides agree with TRBD1. The CDR3 loop spans 17 amino acids. The V and J ends lost 4 bases and 0 bases, in that order; junction bases with no gene match: 9. Germline assignment: CDR1 SGHAT and CDR2 FQDESV (reference sequence). The CDR3: CASSSHRGRVMNTEAFF. In DNA form, the CDR3 reads TGTGCCAGCAGCTCCCACAGGGGGCGCGTAATGAACACTGAAGCTTTCTTT.

The chain is built from TRBV4-1 and TRBJ1-1; the D is unclear. The V end lost 1 base, the J end lost 7 bases, and 13 bases lay between the germline ends. In germline, CDR1 is MGHRA, CDR2 YSYEKL. The CDR3 is 14 residues long. Written as DNA, the CDR3 is TGCGCCAGCAGCCAAGGTGCGGGAGTTAATGAAGCTTTCTTT. Protein product: CASSQGAGVNEAFF.

The rearrangement links TRBV5-4 to TRBJ1-3; 8 bases fit TRBD1. The germline CDR1 and CDR2 sequences are SGHNT and YYREEE (reference sequence). This CDR3 region has 16 residues. Trimming removed 0 bases from V and 0 bases from J; junction bases left unmatched: 2. The CDR3 DNA reads TGTGCCAGCAGCTTGGGACAGGGGTTCTCTGGAAACACCATATATTTT. Translating it yields CASSLGQGFSGNTIYF.

The J gene is TRBJ1-2, the V gene TRBV30, with 7 bases matching TRBD1. Trimming at V came to 3 bases and at J to 5 bases, leaving 9 bases not matched to a gene. CDR1 and CDR2 (germline): GTSNPN, SVGIG (reference sequence). The CDR3 runs 14 residues. The DNA of the CDR3 is TGTGCCTGGAGCGCCCAGGGGGGGACTTATGGCTACACCTTC. Its translation: CAWSAQGGTYGYTF.

The chain couples TRBV28 to TRBJ2-4; 8 positions agree with TRBD2. V shed 6 bases, J shed 14 bases, and the junction held 12 bases outside the gene matches. CDR1 is MDHEN, CDR2 SYDVKM, per germline. This CDR3 has 13 residues. The CDR3 bases are TGTGCCAGCAGCCCTGGCGGGAGGCCTCCTGAGTACTTC. Its protein is CASSPGGRPPEYF.

The chain links TRBV25-1 to TRBJ1-3; D gene uncertain. Between the trimmed V and J ends, which lost 3 bases and 0 bases, there was a span of 12 bases. Germline lookup yields CDR1 MGHDK and CDR2 SYGVNS. The CDR3 extends over 16 amino acids. Here the CDR3 DNA reads TGTGCCAGCAGTGAGGCCCCCGACCCCTCTGGAAACACCATATATTTT. This gives the protein CASSEAPDPSGNTIYF.

The gene calls are TRBV28 and TRBJ2-5; TRBD2 matches 13 bases. The CDR3 loop spans 16 amino acids. Germline CDR1 reads MDHEN; CDR2 reads SYDVKM. The V gene end was trimmed by 5 bases and the J gene end by 5 bases; junction bases not matched to a gene: 8. In DNA form, the CDR3 reads TGTGCCAGCAGTGTCACTAGCGGGAGGGCCGTGGAGACCCAGTACTTC. This gives the protein CASSVTSGRAVETQYF.